Here is one TCR beta chain with its context. Its specificity is unknown. This specimen comes from a study of CD8 T cells in ankylosing spondylitis. MiXCR was run by TCRdb on the 5' RACE reads, yielding one entry per CDR3 protein. This table holds about 440,000 distinct CDR3 sequences, 15% to 20% found once. CDR1 MNHNS and CDR2 SASEGT come from the germline V gene. The germline V and J ends were trimmed by 6 bases and 2 bases, with 10 bases remaining between them. There are 13 residues in the CDR3. Study-level results: Earlier work had already found some motif variants in reactive arthritis synovial fluid and blood. For ankylosing spondylitis blood, a TCR beta motif of several highly homologous variants appeared characteristic. Disease-linked clones bore a CD8+ phenotype and were relatively rare in peripheral blood. The study looked at matched synovial fluid samples from ankylosing spondylitis patients. Disease-linked clones were reported to be significantly enriched there.

The TCR sequence derives from a male donor with ankylosing spondylitis. The chain couples TRBV6-1 to TRBJ1-1, with D maybe TRBD1 (5 bases). The sequenced sample consisted of blood, either unsorted or a sorted T cell fraction (not recorded which). The CDR3 loop is CASRRTPNTEAFF. The DNA of the CDR3 is TGTGCCAGCAGGAGGACACCAAACACTGAAGCTTTCTTT.